A single sample is the source of the 19 T cell receptor beta chains below, sequenced in a study of CD8 T cells in ankylosing spondylitis. TCRdb independently ran MiXCR on the 5' RACE reads; one entry per CDR3 protein. There are around 390,000 distinct CDR3 sequences in the sample; approximately 20% occur only once, and around 16% lies in the top ten. Study-wide results and limits: Characteristic of ankylosing spondylitis blood, it appeared, was a TCR beta motif comprising about eight highly homologous variants.

These receptors lack a known antigen. The material sequenced was blood, either unsorted or a sorted T cell fraction (not recorded which). Receptors originate from a male donor with ankylosing spondylitis.

This clonotype appeared a few times. This chain links TRBV7-2 with TRBJ2-3; 7 positions agree with TRBD2. CDR3 length: 15 amino acids. Trimming at V came to 2 bases and at J to 3 bases, leaving 5 bases not matched to a gene. Germline V CDR1 and CDR2: SGHTA, FQGNSA. CDR3 sequence: CASSLSGTRTDTQYF. The CDR3 nucleotides read TGTGCCAGCAGCTTAAGCGGGACCAGGACAGATACGCAGTATTTT.

CDR3 in amino acids: CASSRRANSYEQYF. The CDR3 bases are TGTGCCAGTAGTCGCCGGGCCAATTCCTACGAGCAGTACTTC. The gene calls are TRBV19 and TRBJ2-7, with D hard to call. This CDR3 spans 14 amino acids. The V and J ends lost 5 bases and 1 base respectively, with 12 bases between them. The germline gives CDR1 LNHDA, CDR2 SQIVND (reference sequence).

This clonotype appeared a few times. This chain joins TRBV25-1 and TRBJ2-1; D may be TRBD2 (6 bases). The CDR3 has 15 residues. CDR1 and CDR2 from the germline V gene are MGHDK and SYGVNS. Trimming left V 5 bases short and J 9 bases short, with 20 bases between. The CDR3 reads CASSPYTGEDAEQFF. The CDR3, as DNA: TGTGCCAGCAGTCCTTACACGGGGGAGGACGCTGAGCAGTTCTTC.

This clonotype has only a few counts. The junction differs from germline at one of its ends, possibly a read error. This chain joins TRBV6-1 and TRBJ2-7; 9 bases line up with TRBD1. From germline, CDR1 is MNHNS and CDR2 SASEGT. The CDR3 has 15 residues. The CDR3 nucleotides read TGTGCCAACAGTGCACAGGGGGCGAATGAGGACGAGCAGTACTTC. Protein sequence: CANSAQGANEDEQYF.

In its sample, this clonotype was seen many times. The chain couples TRBV29-1 to TRBJ1-6; D gene ambiguous. This CDR3 comprises 14 residues. The germline V gene has CDR1 SQVTM and CDR2 ANQGSEA. Trimming cost V 7 bases and J 8 bases, with 18 bases left between them. Here the CDR3 reads CSGRGPDPYSPLHF. The CDR3, as DNA: TGCAGCGGCAGAGGTCCCGATCCCTATTCACCCCTCCACTTT.

This clonotype has just a few counts. This chain joins TRBV5-1 and TRBJ2-1, with D unclear. Germline-derived CDR1 and CDR2 are SGHRS and YFSETQ. Trimming stripped 0 bases from V and 10 bases from J, with 14 bases between. The CDR3 length is 14 residues. In DNA, the CDR3 is TGCGCCAGCAGCTTGGGTGACCGCGAAAGGGAGCAGTTCTTC. Its translation is CASSLGDREREQFF. The full variable domain, rest sourced from reference TRBV5-1 and TRBJ2-1, is KAGVTQTPRYLIKTRGQQVTLSCSPISGHRSVSWYQQTPGQGLQFLFEYFSETQRNKGNFPGRFSGRQFSNSRSEMNVSTLELGDSALYLCASSLGDREREQFFGPGTRLTVL.

V and J are TRBV6-2 or TRBV6-3 and TRBJ2-2; D is possibly TRBD1 (6 bases). CDR3 length equals 14 residues. Germline loops: CDR1 MNHEY, CDR2 SVGEGT. V lost 7 bases, J lost 1 base, and 10 bases lay in between. The CDR3 region has the DNA TGTGCCAGCAAGGCACAGGGGAACACCGGGGAGCTGTTTTTT. Amino acids: CASKAQGNTGELFF.

The chain is built from TRBV7-8 and TRBJ2-1, with TRBD2 matching over 10 bases. The V and J ends lost 2 bases and 14 bases, in that order; junction bases with no gene match: 3. CDR3 length: 12 amino acids. CDR1 is SGHVS and CDR2 is FQNEAQ in the germline V gene. CDR3 loop: CASSLQSGREFF. The CDR3 bases are TGTGCCAGCAGCTTACAAAGCGGGAGGGAGTTCTTC.

The J gene is TRBJ1-3, the V gene TRBV12-3 or TRBV12-4; D may be TRBD1 (5 bases). V dropped 5 bases and J dropped 4 bases, with 15 bases sitting between them. The CDR3 has 15 amino acids. CDR3 DNA: TGTGCCAGCAGTAACCAGGGAATTTTAGGAAACACCATATATTTT. Translating it yields CASSNQGILGNTIYF.

This clonotype was detected ten times or more. The chain recombines TRBV7-3 with TRBJ2-1; tentatively, D is TRBD2 (6 bases). The CDR3 sequence is 14 residues long. Germline CDR1 and CDR2: SGHTA and FQGTGA. Trimming removed 5 bases from V and 4 bases from J, with 12 bases in between. The CDR3 bases are TGTGCCAGCAGCACGGGACTTCCGTACAATGAGCAGTTCTTC. As protein: CASSTGLPYNEQFF.

This clonotype was detected only a few times. The chain employs TRBV28 and TRBJ2-4; 8 bases are shared with TRBD2. The germline gives CDR1 MDHEN, CDR2 SYDVKM. CDR3 length equals 15 residues. Germline trimming cut 3 bases from V and 5 bases from J; bases unmatched to any gene: 6. Here the CDR3 reads CASSFPGGPQNIQYF. The CDR3 DNA reads as TGTGCCAGCAGTTTCCCGGGAGGGCCCCAAAACATTCAGTACTTC.

This clonotype showed up just a few times. J is TRBJ2-1 and V is TRBV7-9; 10 nucleotides line up with TRBD1. There are 15 residues in the CDR3. CDR1 and CDR2 (germline): SEHNR, FQNEAQ (reference sequence). Unmatched junction bases numbered 2, after V lost 3 bases and J lost 3 bases. CDR3 region: CASSFRTGGYNEQFF. CDR3 coding DNA: TGTGCCAGCAGCTTCCGGACAGGGGGCTACAATGAGCAGTTCTTC.

The chain links TRBV5-1 to TRBJ2-5, with a possible D match to TRBD1 (6 bases). This CDR3 is 13 amino acids long. Per germline, CDR1 SGHRS and CDR2 YFSETQ. Trimming took 3 bases from V and 5 from J, leaving 11 bases between them. CDR3 sequence reads: CASSSGAGETQYF. The CDR3 DNA sequence: TGCGCCAGCAGCTCAGGGGCCGGGGAGACCCAGTACTTC.

This clonotype was detected a few times. The rearrangement joins TRBV5-1 to TRBJ2-1, with a tentative D call TRBD2 (5 bases). The CDR3 is 16 residues long. CDR1 is SGHRS and CDR2 is YFSETQ in the germline V gene. Trimming shortened V by 0 bases and J by 6 bases, and 16 bases separated the two germline ends. The DNA of the CDR3 is TGCGCCAGCAGCTTGGTGCCACAACGGGCGGGCAATGAGCAGTTCTTC. Residues: CASSLVPQRAGNEQFF.

The rearrangement links TRBV7-9 to TRBJ2-7; D tentatively fits TRBD1 or TRBD2 (6 bases each). The CDR3 loop spans 14 amino acids. Germline assignment: CDR1 SEHNR and CDR2 FQNEAQ (reference sequence). With 1 base removed from V and 6 bases from J, the gap between germline ends came to 13 bases. CDR3 sequence (DNA): TGTGCCAGCAGCTTAGGACGCGGAGGGGGCGAGCAGTACTTC. Protein sequence: CASSLGRGGGEQYF.

A few counts support this clonotype. The chain carries TRBV29-1 and TRBJ1-5; 7 bases agree with TRBD1. With V trimmed by 7 bases and J by 4 bases, 7 bases remained unmatched. The CDR3 is made up of 13 amino acids. Germline CDR1 and CDR2: SQVTM and ANQGSEA. The CDR3 sequence is CSARDSYNQPQHF. CDR3 nucleotides: TGCAGCGCCCGGGACAGTTATAATCAGCCCCAGCATTTT.

This chain joins TRBV7-2 and TRBJ2-3; 10 positions agree with TRBD2. The germline V gene has CDR1 SGHTA and CDR2 FQGNSA. The CDR3 is 17 amino acids. Trimming at V came to 4 bases and at J to 0 bases, leaving 7 bases not matched to a gene. Here the CDR3 reads CASSSPLAGASTDTQYF. The CDR3 nucleotides are TGTGCCAGCAGCTCACCCCTAGCGGGAGCTAGCACAGATACGCAGTATTTT.

This clonotype appeared a few times. The chain links TRBV24-1 to TRBJ2-5; TRBD2 agrees at 10 bases. After removal of 6 bases from V and 5 bases from J, the junction contained 5 bases not matched to a gene. The CDR3 covers 14 residues. The germline CDR1 and CDR2 sequences are KGHDR and SFDVKD. The CDR3 DNA reads TGTGCCACCAGTTCTAGCGGGAGTGACGAGACCCAGTACTTC. Translated: CATSSSGSDETQYF.

This chain links TRBV5-1 with TRBJ2-7; 9 bases are a match to TRBD1. Germline CDR1 SGHRS, CDR2 YFSETQ. CDR3 length equals 15 residues. The J segment lost 3 bases and the V segment lost 4 bases, leaving 8 bases of the junction unmatched. CDR3 sequence: CASSPKPDRGYEQYF. CDR3 coding DNA: TGCGCCAGCAGCCCCAAACCGGACAGGGGCTACGAGCAGTACTTC. Based on the CDR3 plus reference TRBV5-1 and TRBJ2-7, the full variable domain is KAGVTQTPRYLIKTRGQQVTLSCSPISGHRSVSWYQQTPGQGLQFLFEYFSETQRNKGNFPGRFSGRQFSNSRSEMNVSTLELGDSALYLCASSPKPDRGYEQYFGPGTRLTVT.